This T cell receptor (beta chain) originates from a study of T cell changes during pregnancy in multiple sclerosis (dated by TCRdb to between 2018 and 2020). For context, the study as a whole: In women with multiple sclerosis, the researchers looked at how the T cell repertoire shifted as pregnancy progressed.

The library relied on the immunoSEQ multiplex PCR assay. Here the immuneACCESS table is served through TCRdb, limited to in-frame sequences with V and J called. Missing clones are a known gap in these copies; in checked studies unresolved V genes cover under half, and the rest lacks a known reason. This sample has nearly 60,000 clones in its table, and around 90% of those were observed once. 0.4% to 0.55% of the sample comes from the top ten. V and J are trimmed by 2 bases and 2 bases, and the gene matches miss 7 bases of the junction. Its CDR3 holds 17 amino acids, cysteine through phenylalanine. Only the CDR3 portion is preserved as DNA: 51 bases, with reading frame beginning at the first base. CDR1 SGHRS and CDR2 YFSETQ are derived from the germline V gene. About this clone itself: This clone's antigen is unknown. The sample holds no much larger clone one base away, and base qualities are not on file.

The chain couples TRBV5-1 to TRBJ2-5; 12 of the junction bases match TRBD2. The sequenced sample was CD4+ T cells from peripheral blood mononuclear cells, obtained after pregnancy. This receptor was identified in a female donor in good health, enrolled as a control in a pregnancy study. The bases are TGCGCCAGCAGCTTAGCACTAGCGGGGGGACCACAAGAGACCCAGTACTTC. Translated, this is CASSLALAGGPQETQYF. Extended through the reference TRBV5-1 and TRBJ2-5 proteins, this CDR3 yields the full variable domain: KAGVTQTPRYLIKTRGQQVTLSCSPISGHRSVSWYQQTPGQGLQFLFEYFSETQRNKGNFPGRFSGRQFSNSRSEMNVSTLELGDSALYLCASSLALAGGPQETQYFGPGTRLLVL.